This T cell receptor (beta chain) was observed in a study of T cells in Graves' hyperthyroidism and ophthalmopathy. Amplified TCR beta CDR3 regions came from RNA transcripts. TCR CDR3 underwent first-round RT-PCR with the HTBI primer set. TCRdb independently ran MiXCR on the multiplex PCR reads; one entry per CDR3 protein. The sample holds roughly 350,000 distinct CDR3 sequences; 11% to 15% are singletons and the top ten take around 25%. The V and J ends lost 3 bases and 8 bases respectively, with 15 bases between them. The germline gives CDR1 SGHTS, CDR2 YDEGEE. The CDR3 has 14 amino acids. Graves' hyperthyroidism is called stable when ophthalmopathy does not progress within 18 months. The hyperthyroidism patients had all been newly diagnosed, and their disease duration was under 2 months. Their ages ranged from 18 to 65 years. Diagnoses were established using clinical symptoms, serum thyroxine and TRAb, thyroid ultrasound and orbital computed tomography.

This chain connects TRBV5-8 to TRBJ2-1; D remains unclear. The sequenced material came from blood. This clonotype was sampled from a woman in her 30s with Graves' hyperthyroidism. CDR3 residues: CASSYMAFVDEQFF. CDR3 sequence (DNA): TGTGCCAGCAGCTATATGGCCTTCGTGGATGAGCAGTTCTTC.